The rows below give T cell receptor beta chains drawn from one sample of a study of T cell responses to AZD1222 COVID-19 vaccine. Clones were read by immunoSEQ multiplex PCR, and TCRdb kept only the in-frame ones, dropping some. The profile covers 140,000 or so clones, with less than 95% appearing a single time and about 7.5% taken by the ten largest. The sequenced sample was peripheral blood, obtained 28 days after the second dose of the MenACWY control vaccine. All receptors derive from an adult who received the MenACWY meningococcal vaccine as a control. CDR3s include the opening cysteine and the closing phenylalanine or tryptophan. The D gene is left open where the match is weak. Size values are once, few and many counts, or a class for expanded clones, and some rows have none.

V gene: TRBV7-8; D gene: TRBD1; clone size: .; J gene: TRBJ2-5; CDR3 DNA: TGTGCCAGCAGCTTAGGAGGGGGCTTACAAGAGACCCAGTACTTC; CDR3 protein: CASSLGGGLQETQYF
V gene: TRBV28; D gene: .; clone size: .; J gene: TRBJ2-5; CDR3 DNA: TGTGCCAGCAGTCGTCAGGGTTCGCAAGAGACCCAGTACTTC; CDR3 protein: CASSRQGSQETQYF
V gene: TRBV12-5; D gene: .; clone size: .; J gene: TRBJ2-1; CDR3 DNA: TGTGCTAGTGGTCCCCCTGGCGGGCCAACCAATGAGCAGTTCTTC; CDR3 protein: CASGPPGGPTNEQFF
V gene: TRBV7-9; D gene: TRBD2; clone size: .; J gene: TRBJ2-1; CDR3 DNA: TGTGCCAGCAGCTTAGTACTAGCGGGGGGGCTGAGGAATGAGCAGTTCTTC; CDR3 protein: CASSLVLAGGLRNEQFF
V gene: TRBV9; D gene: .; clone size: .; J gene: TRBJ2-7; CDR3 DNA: TGTGCCAGCAGCGTAGAGGGAACCGACTACGAGCAGTACTTC; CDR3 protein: CASSVEGTDYEQYF
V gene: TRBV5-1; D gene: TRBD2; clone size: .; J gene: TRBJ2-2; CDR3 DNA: TGCGCCAGCAGCTTTACCTCCCTAGCGGGAGGACTCAACACCGGGGAGCTGTTTTTT; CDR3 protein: CASSFTSLAGGLNTGELFF
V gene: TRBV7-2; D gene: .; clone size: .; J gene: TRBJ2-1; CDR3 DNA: TGTGCCAGCAGCATACCTAGGGGGGGGGCCGTGTATGAGCAGTTCTTC; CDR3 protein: CASSIPRGGAVYEQFF
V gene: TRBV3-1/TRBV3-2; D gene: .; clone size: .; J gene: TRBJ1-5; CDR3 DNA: TGTGCCAGCAGCTCACAGGGCTGGAATCAGCCCCAGCATTTT; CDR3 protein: CASSSQGWNQPQHF
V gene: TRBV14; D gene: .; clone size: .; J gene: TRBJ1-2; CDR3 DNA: TGTGCCAGCAGCTCCAGGGATGCGGCTTTCTATGGCTACACCTTC; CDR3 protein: CASSSRDAAFYGYTF
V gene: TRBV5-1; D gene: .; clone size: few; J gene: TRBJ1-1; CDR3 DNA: TGCGCCAGCAGCTTGCGGGGTAAGGCTGAAGCTTTCTTT; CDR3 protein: CASSLRGKAEAFF
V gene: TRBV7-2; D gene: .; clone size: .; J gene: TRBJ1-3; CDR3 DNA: TGTGCCAGCAGCTCGCCAGGGGACGGAAACACCATATATTTT; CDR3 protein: CASSSPGDGNTIYF
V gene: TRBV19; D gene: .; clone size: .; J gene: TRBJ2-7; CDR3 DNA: TGTGCCAGTAGTAAGGCAGGGGACTATTCCTACGAGCAGTACTTC; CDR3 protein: CASSKAGDYSYEQYF
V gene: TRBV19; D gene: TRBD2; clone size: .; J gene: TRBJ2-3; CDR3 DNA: TGTGCCAGTAGTATATCCGGGAGGGTGGGTACGCAGTATTTT; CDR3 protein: CASSISGRVGTQYF
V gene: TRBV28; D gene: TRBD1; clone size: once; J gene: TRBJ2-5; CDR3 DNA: TGTGCCAGCAGTTCGCTGGGGGACAGGGAGACCCAGTACTTC; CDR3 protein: CASSSLGDRETQYF
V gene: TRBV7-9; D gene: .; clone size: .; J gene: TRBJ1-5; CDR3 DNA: TGTGCCAGCAGCTTAGATGGCAGTAATCAGCCCCAGCATTTT; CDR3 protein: CASSLDGSNQPQHF
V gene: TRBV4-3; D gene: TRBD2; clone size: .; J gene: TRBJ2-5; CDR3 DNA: TGCGCCAGCAGCCAAGGGTCTAGCGGCTCCCAAGAGACCCAGTACTTC; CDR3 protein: CASSQGSSGSQETQYF
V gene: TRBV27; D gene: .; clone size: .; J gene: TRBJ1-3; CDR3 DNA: TGTGCCAGCGCGCGAGAACGTGGAAACACCATATATTTT; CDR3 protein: CASARERGNTIYF
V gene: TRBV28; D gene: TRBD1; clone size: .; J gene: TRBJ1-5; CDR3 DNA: TGTGCCAGCAGTCCCTTTGCTGAGGGACAGTATAGCAATCAGCCCCAGCATTTT; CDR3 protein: CASSPFAEGQYSNQPQHF
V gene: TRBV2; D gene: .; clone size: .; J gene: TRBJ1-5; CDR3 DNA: TGTGCCAGCAGTGAAGTGGCAGGATACAATCAGCCCCAGCATTTT; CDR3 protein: CASSEVAGYNQPQHF
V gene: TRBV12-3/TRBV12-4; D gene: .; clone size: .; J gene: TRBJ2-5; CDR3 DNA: TGTGCCAGCAGTTTAAGGTGGGAGACCCAGTACTTC; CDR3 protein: CASSLRWETQYF
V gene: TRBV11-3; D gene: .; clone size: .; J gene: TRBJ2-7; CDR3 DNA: TGTGCCAGCAGCCCCGGGACGTCCCCCTACGAGCAGTACTTC; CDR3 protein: CASSPGTSPYEQYF
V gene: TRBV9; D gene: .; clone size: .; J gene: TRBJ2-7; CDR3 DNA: TGTGCCAGCAGCCCCCGGACAGACTCCTACGAGCAGTACTTC; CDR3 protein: CASSPRTDSYEQYF
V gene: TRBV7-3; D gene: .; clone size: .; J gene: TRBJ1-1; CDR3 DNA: TGTGCCAGCAGCTTAGGGTATGGCACTGAAGCTTTCTTT; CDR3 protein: CASSLGYGTEAFF
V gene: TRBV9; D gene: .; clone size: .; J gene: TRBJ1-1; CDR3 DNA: TGTGCCAGCAGCGTAGGTTCCGGGCGAAGTACTGAAGCTTTCTTT; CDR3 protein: CASSVGSGRSTEAFF
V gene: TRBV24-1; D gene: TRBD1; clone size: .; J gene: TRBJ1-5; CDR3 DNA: TGTGCCACCAGCGACAGGGGCAATCAGCCCCAGCATTTT; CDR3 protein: CATSDRGNQPQHF
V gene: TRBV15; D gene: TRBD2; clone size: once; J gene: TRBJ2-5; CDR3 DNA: TGTGCCACCAGCAGACAGACTAGCGCCTCCGGGGAGACCCAGTACTTC; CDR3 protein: CATSRQTSASGETQYF
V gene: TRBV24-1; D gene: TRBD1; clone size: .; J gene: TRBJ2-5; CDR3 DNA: TGTGCCACCAGTGATACGGGACAGGGGGCGGGAGAGACCCAGTACTTC; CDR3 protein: CATSDTGQGAGETQYF
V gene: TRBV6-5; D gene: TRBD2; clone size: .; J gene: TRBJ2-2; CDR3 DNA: TGTGCCAGCAGTTACACTAGCGGGAGAACCGGGGAGCTGTTTTTT; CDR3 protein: CASSYTSGRTGELFF
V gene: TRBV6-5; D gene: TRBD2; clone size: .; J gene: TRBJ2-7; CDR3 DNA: TGTGCCAGCAGTCCCGGGACTAGCGGGAAGCAGTACTTC; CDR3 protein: CASSPGTSGKQYF
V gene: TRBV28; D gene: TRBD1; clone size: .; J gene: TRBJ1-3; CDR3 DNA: TGTGCCAGCAGTTTGGACAGGGGAGACACCATATATTTT; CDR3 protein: CASSLDRGDTIYF
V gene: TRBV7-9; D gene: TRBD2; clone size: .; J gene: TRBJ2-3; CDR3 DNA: TGTGCCAGCAGCCTATTCCCGGGACTAGGCACAGATACGCAGTATTTT; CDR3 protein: CASSLFPGLGTDTQYF
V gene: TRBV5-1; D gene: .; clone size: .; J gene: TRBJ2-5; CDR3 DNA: TGCGCCAGCAGCCTTCAAGAGACCCAGTACTTC; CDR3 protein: CASSLQETQYF
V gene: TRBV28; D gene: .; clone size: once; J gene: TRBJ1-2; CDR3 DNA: TGTGCCAGCCGTTTCGGGACCTCTAACTATGGCTACACCTTC; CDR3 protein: CASRFGTSNYGYTF